One and the same sample provided the 30 T cell receptor beta chains below, sequenced in a study of blood T cell repertoires in COVID-19. TCRdb's copy holds only in-frame clones and misses some; the assay was immunoSEQ multiplex PCR. The table has roughly 380,000 clones, 81% seen once. The source material was peripheral blood. The source of these receptors is a human donor with acute or convalescent COVID-19. The donor label of this sample is uncertain.

The V gene is TRBV4-2, the J gene TRBJ1-6; possible D gene TRBD1, 6 bases. Per germline, CDR1 LGHNA and CDR2 YNFKEQ. This CDR3 has 15 amino acids. V shed 0 bases and J shed 7 bases, with 10 bases lying between them. CDR3 DNA sequence: TGTGCCAGCAGCCAAGACACGACAGGCAATTCACCCCTCCACTTT. This encodes CASSQDTTGNSPLHF.

This chain joins TRBV20-1 and TRBJ2-1; 9 bases are shared with TRBD2. Germline V gives CDR1 DFQATT, CDR2 SNEGSKA (reference sequence). The CDR3 consists of 17 residues. With 3 bases clipped from V and 0 bases from J, the junction kept 9 bases outside the gene matches. DNA for the CDR3: TGCAGTGCTAGTATTGCGGGAGGGAAATACTCCTACAATGAGCAGTTCTTC. It is translated as CSASIAGGKYSYNEQFF.

The chain links TRBV15 to TRBJ2-7; D might be TRBD2 (6 bases). Trimming took 3 bases from V and 6 from J, leaving 18 bases between them. The CDR3 extends over 15 amino acids. Germline CDR1 reads LNHNV; CDR2 reads YYDKDF (reference sequence). CDR3 coding DNA: TGTGCCACCAGCAGGAAGAAAGGATACGGGGGCGAGCAGTACTTC. Translating gives CATSRKKGYGGEQYF.

The J gene is TRBJ1-1, the V gene TRBV20-1; no clear D. The germline CDR1 and CDR2 sequences are DFQATT and SNEGSKA (reference sequence). This CDR3 has 15 amino acids. The ends were cut back, 3 bases at V and 3 bases at J, with 17 bases in the middle. CDR3: CSASRMSQVYTEAFF. CDR3 bases: TGCAGTGCTAGTAGAATGTCCCAGGTCTACACTGAAGCTTTCTTT.

This chain connects TRBV5-1 to TRBJ1-6; perhaps TRBD1 as D (5 bases). The germline gives CDR1 SGHRS, CDR2 YFSETQ. The V end was cut by 2 bases, the J end by 10 bases, with 13 bases between. This CDR3 is built from 14 residues. CDR3 coding DNA: TGCGCCAGCAGCTTCGACCGGGCAGGGTCACCCCTCCACTTT. Amino acid sequence: CASSFDRAGSPLHF. Drawing the rest from reference TRBV5-1 and TRBJ1-6, the complete variable domain is KAGVTQTPRYLIKTRGQQVTLSCSPISGHRSVSWYQQTPGQGLQFLFEYFSETQRNKGNFPGRFSGRQFSNSRSEMNVSTLELGDSALYLCASSFDRAGSPLHFGNGTRLTVT.

Only one count was recorded for this clone. The V gene is TRBV28, the J gene TRBJ1-1; D is unclear. From germline, CDR1 is MDHEN and CDR2 SYDVKM. Trimming left V 5 bases short and J 5 bases short, with 18 bases between. This CDR3 is built from 15 residues. The CDR3 nucleotides read TGTGCCAGCAGTAACGAGGCGGGGTTGAGGACTGAAGCTTTCTTT. As protein: CASSNEAGLRTEAFF.

This chain links TRBV14 with TRBJ1-6; 10 bases line up with TRBD1. J lost 9 bases, V lost 1 base, and 6 bases had no gene match. Germline CDR1 and CDR2: SGHDN and FVKESK. This CDR3 has 16 residues. The CDR3 spells CASSQVDRGPGSPLHF. CDR3 in DNA: TGTGCCAGCAGCCAAGTAGACAGGGGGCCGGGTTCACCCCTCCACTTT.

This clone has a single count. The chain couples TRBV29-1 to TRBJ1-2; 12 bases line up with TRBD1. The V gene's germline CDR1 is SQVTM and CDR2 ANQGSEA. The V gene end was trimmed by 4 bases and the J gene end by 4 bases; junction bases not matched to a gene: 10. This CDR3 contains 16 residues. DNA of the CDR3: TGCAGCGTTGCAGGGGACAGGGGGCGTCAGATCTATGGCTACACCTTC. It yields the protein CSVAGDRGRQIYGYTF.

J is TRBJ2-3 and V is TRBV5-6; 8 positions match TRBD1. This CDR3 is built from 18 residues. Germline trimming cut 0 bases from V and 2 bases from J; bases unmatched to any gene: 11. Germline V lookup: CDR1 SGHDT, CDR2 YYEEEE. The CDR3 spells CASSLALLRDRYTDTQYF. CDR3 DNA sequence: TGTGCCAGCAGCTTGGCCCTTCTTCGGGACAGGTACACAGATACGCAGTATTTT.

This clone was seen a handful of times. The chain couples TRBV15 to TRBJ1-2; TRBD1 matches 9 bases. CDR1 and CDR2 from the germline V gene are LNHNV and YYDKDF (reference sequence). V was clipped by 2 bases and J by 4 bases; unmatched bases: 11. This CDR3 is built from 17 residues. CDR3 amino acids: CATSRSGGQGSIYGYTF. In nucleotides, the CDR3 is TGTGCCACCAGCAGATCAGGAGGACAGGGGAGCATCTATGGCTACACCTTC.

The chain couples TRBV4-1 to TRBJ2-7, with 11 bases lining up with TRBD1. V trimming: 6 bases; J trimming: 3 bases; junction bases outside the gene matches: 7. The length of the CDR3 is 15 residues. CDR1 and CDR2 from the germline V gene are MGHRA and YSYEKL. The CDR3 nucleotides read TGCGCCAGCAGGATTGCGGGACAGGGGGTCTACGAGCAGTACTTC. Translation: CASRIAGQGVYEQYF.

This clone has only a few counts. This rearrangement joins TRBV4-2 to TRBJ1-1, with D possibly matching TRBD1 (6 bases). The V gene's germline CDR1 is LGHNA and CDR2 YNFKEQ. The CDR3 totals 13 residues. V was cut by 6 bases and J by 1 base, with 9 bases left in between. The CDR3 coding sequence is TGTGCCAGCAGTAAGGGACAGAACACTGAAGCTTTCTTT. Its protein is CASSKGQNTEAFF.

Only a few counts were recorded for this clone. The V and J genes are TRBV6-2 or TRBV6-3 and TRBJ2-7, with 14 bases identical to TRBD2. V gave up 6 bases and J gave up 6 bases; unmatched junction bases: 4. CDR1 MNHEY and CDR2 SVGEGT come from the germline V gene. CDR3 size: 14 residues. CDR3 protein: CASSRLAGGREQYF. The CDR3 bases are TGTGCCAGCAGCCGACTAGCGGGAGGGCGCGAGCAGTACTTC.

This clone was found many times. V gene TRBV2 combines with J gene TRBJ1-1, with a tentative D call TRBD1 (5 bases). Germline CDR1 is SNHLY and CDR2 is FYNNEI. Trimming took off 7 bases at V and 8 bases at J, with 11 bases between the two ends. This CDR3 is 11 amino acids long. This CDR3 is CASIRAGEAFF. CDR3 DNA sequence: TGTGCCAGCATTCGGGCAGGGGAAGCTTTCTTT.

This sequence joins TRBV18 and TRBJ1-2; D not resolved. The CDR3 covers 12 residues. Germline V gene sequence: CDR1 KGHSH, CDR2 LQKENI. Trimming cost V 1 base and J 4 bases, with 4 bases left between them. Written as DNA, the CDR3 is TGTGCCAGCTCACCACGCGGCTATGGCTACACCTTC. As protein: CASSPRGYGYTF.

This chain connects TRBV7-6 to TRBJ1-5, with 11 bases lining up with TRBD1. The V gene end was trimmed by 1 base and the J gene end by 7 bases; junction bases not matched to a gene: 9. The CDR3 loop spans 17 amino acids. The V gene's germline CDR1 is SGHVS and CDR2 FNYEAQ. CDR3 region: CASSLVAGQGARQPQHF. The CDR3 DNA sequence: TGTGCCAGCAGCTTAGTTGCCGGACAGGGGGCGAGGCAGCCCCAGCATTTT. Using reference TRBV7-6 and TRBJ1-5 for the parts outside the CDR3, the full variable domain is GAGVSQSPRYKVTKRGQDVALRCDPISGHVSLYWYRQALGQGPEFLTYFNYEAQQDKSGLPNDRFSAERPEGSISTLTIQRTEQRDSAMYRCASSLVAGQGARQPQHFGDGTRLSIL.

The chain couples TRBV19 to TRBJ2-7, with a weak D call TRBD1 (6 bases). Germline V gene sequence: CDR1 LNHDA, CDR2 SQIVND (reference sequence). Trimming took off 9 bases at V and 5 bases at J, with 20 bases between the two ends. CDR3 length: 14 amino acids. CDR3 region: CARVQGTSPDEQYF. CDR3 nucleotide sequence: TGTGCCAGAGTTCAGGGGACCTCACCGGACGAGCAGTACTTC.

The gene calls are TRBV19 and TRBJ1-2; no reliable D call. V lost 1 base to trimming and J lost 8 bases, with 14 bases between them. Per the germline V gene, CDR1 is LNHDA and CDR2 is SQIVND (reference sequence). The CDR3 loop spans 14 amino acids. Here the CDR3 DNA reads TGTGCCAGTAGTATAGGGACTGGGCCGTCCGGCTACACCTTC. It specifies CASSIGTGPSGYTF.

This chain joins TRBV28 and TRBJ1-1; 8 bases agree with TRBD1. The germline V gene has CDR1 MDHEN and CDR2 SYDVKM. J was trimmed by 7 bases and V by 4 bases; bases with no gene match: 11. This CDR3 is built from 15 residues. The CDR3 is CASSSWTGRLGEAFF. The DNA of the CDR3 is TGTGCCAGCAGTTCCTGGACAGGGCGTTTGGGTGAAGCTTTCTTT.

The chain uses TRBV2 and TRBJ1-1, with 7 bases aligning to TRBD1. The CDR3 has 13 amino acids. The V gene end was trimmed by 2 bases and the J gene end by 7 bases; junction bases not matched to a gene: 4. CDR1 and CDR2 (germline): SNHLY, FYNNEI. CDR3 amino acids: CASSELAGGEAFF. The CDR3 coding sequence is TGTGCCAGCAGTGAATTGGCAGGGGGTGAAGCTTTCTTT.

This chain uses TRBV5-5 with TRBJ1-5; D remains unclear. Looked up from germline, CDR1 is SGHKS and CDR2 is YYEKEE (reference sequence). Trimming pared 3 bases from V and 3 bases from J, leaving 7 bases between. The length of the CDR3 is 13 residues. CDR3 bases: TGTGCCAGCAGCTCCTATCCCAATCAGCCCCAGCATTTT. Protein: CASSSYPNQPQHF.

The CDR3 nucleotides read TGTGCCAGCAGCGGCCGGGACAGGGGGCTGACTCATGAGCAGTTCTTC. Amino acid sequence: CASSGRDRGLTHEQFF. This chain connects TRBV7-8 to TRBJ2-1; 12 nucleotides line up with TRBD1. The germline CDR1 and CDR2 sequences are SGHVS and FQNEAQ. The CDR3 loop spans 16 amino acids. The J segment lost 8 bases and the V segment lost 5 bases, leaving 10 bases of the junction unmatched.

This clone occurred once. The CDR3 sequence: CASSPRSGLDGYTF. CDR3 bases: TGTGCCAGCTCACCGAGGTCCGGGTTGGATGGCTACACCTTC. J is TRBJ1-2 and V is TRBV18; D remains ambiguous. This CDR3 has 14 amino acids. Germline V gene data show CDR1 as KGHSH and CDR2 as LQKENI. V was cut by 3 bases and J by 6 bases, with 14 bases left in between.

Regarding this clone: Other DNA sequences within the sample encode an identical CDR3. This chain connects TRBV18 to TRBJ1-4, with 8 positions matching TRBD1. This CDR3 is built from 15 residues. The trim removed 3 bases at V and 2 bases at J, leaving 2 bases unmatched. Germline CDR1 KGHSH, CDR2 LQKENI. CDR3 in amino acids: CASSPRTGTNEKLFF. The DNA for the CDR3 is TGTGCCAGCTCACCGAGGACAGGGACTAATGAAAAACTGTTTTTT.

This CDR3 is CASSSRLGAGNSPLHF. The CDR3 DNA reads TGTGCCAGCAGCTCGAGGTTGGGGGCAGGGAATTCACCCCTCCACTTT. This chain joins TRBV7-2 and TRBJ1-6; D possibly corresponds to TRBD1 (6 bases). The CDR3 is made up of 16 amino acids. Germline assignment: CDR1 SGHTA and CDR2 FQGNSA. Trimming shortened V by 4 bases and J by 7 bases, and 17 bases separated the two germline ends.

The chain uses TRBV5-5 and TRBJ1-3; TRBD1 matches 7 bases. The V segment lost 4 bases and the J segment 0 bases; nucleotides outside the gene matches: 7. The CDR3 loop spans 16 amino acids. Germline V CDR1 and CDR2: SGHKS, YYEKEE (reference sequence). CDR3 sequence: CASSHGQARSGNTIYF. The CDR3, as DNA: TGTGCCAGCAGCCATGGACAGGCCCGCTCTGGAAACACCATATATTTT.

The chain joins TRBV6-1 to TRBJ1-5, with D unclear. The ends were cut back, 2 bases at V and 1 base at J, with 9 bases in the middle. Germline assignment: CDR1 MNHNS and CDR2 SASEGT. The CDR3 runs 15 residues. Here the CDR3 reads CASSESVLSNQPQHF. CDR3 in DNA: TGTGCCAGCAGTGAATCAGTACTAAGCAATCAGCCCCAGCATTTT.

This clone has only a few counts. The chain uses TRBV5-1 and TRBJ1-1; D gene uncertain. Trimming left V 0 bases short and J 0 bases short, with 12 bases between. This CDR3 has 16 amino acids. Germline CDR1 SGHRS, CDR2 YFSETQ. CDR3 nucleotide sequence: TGCGCCAGCAGCTTGGGACATGGCAGCATGAACACTGAAGCTTTCTTT. The encoded protein is CASSLGHGSMNTEAFF. The entire variable domain, with the rest obtained from reference TRBV5-1 and TRBJ1-1, is as follows: KAGVTQTPRYLIKTRGQQVTLSCSPISGHRSVSWYQQTPGQGLQFLFEYFSETQRNKGNFPGRFSGRQFSNSRSEMNVSTLELGDSALYLCASSLGHGSMNTEAFFGQGTRLTVV.

The V call is TRBV19, the J call TRBJ2-1, with 12 bases matching TRBD2. CDR1 and CDR2 from the germline V gene are LNHDA and SQIVND (reference sequence). This CDR3 is built from 16 residues. Losses at the gene ends were 3 bases for V and 7 bases for J; bases not matched to a gene: 7. The CDR3 reads CASSIPRLAGVNEQFF. The CDR3 DNA sequence: TGTGCCAGTAGTATTCCCCGACTAGCGGGAGTGAATGAGCAGTTCTTC.

On this clone itself: Different DNA sequences within this sample yield the same CDR3. The chain joins TRBV29-1 to TRBJ1-1; D is uncertain. V gave up 4 bases and J gave up 0 bases, with 3 bases separating them. The CDR3 runs 11 residues. Looked up from germline, CDR1 is SQVTM and CDR2 is ANQGSEA. Here the CDR3 reads CSVALNTEAFF. The CDR3 bases are TGCAGCGTTGCTTTGAACACTGAAGCTTTCTTT.